A single sample is the source of the 4 T cell receptor beta chains below, sequenced in a study of T cell repertoires and leukemia-associated antigens. One entry per CDR3 protein results from TCRdb running MiXCR on the 5' RACE reads. The sample shows 10,000 to 13,000 distinct CDR3 sequences, about 45% of them seen only once. For these receptors, no antigen is known. Sequencing was carried out using CD3+ T cells sorted from blood and cultured. The source of these receptors is a female donor in good health.

This clonotype was detected ten times or more. The chain uses TRBV5-6 and TRBJ1-1; no clear D gene. V lost 0 bases, J lost 3 bases, and 9 bases lay in between. Germline V CDR1 and CDR2: SGHDT, YYEEEE. This CDR3 has 14 amino acids. CDR3 DNA sequence: TGTGCCAGCAGCTTGGGCATCGGACACACTGAAGCTTTCTTT. Translating gives CASSLGIGHTEAFF.

The sample holds many counts of this clonotype. The J gene is TRBJ2-1, the V gene TRBV5-4; 9 bases agree with TRBD2. V shed 5 bases, J shed 0 bases, and the junction held 6 bases outside the gene matches. Germline V gene lookup returns CDR1 SGHNT and CDR2 YYREEE (reference sequence). The CDR3 covers 16 residues. The CDR3 nucleotides read TGTGCCAGCAGACCTAGCGGGGTCAGCTCCTACAATGAGCAGTTCTTC. Translating gives CASRPSGVSSYNEQFF.

This clonotype was observed many times. Since a much larger clone is just one base distant, this may be a read error. V and J are TRBV28 and TRBJ2-7; D possibly uses TRBD1 or TRBD2 (5 bases each). Trimming took 6 bases from V and 2 from J, leaving 17 bases between them. Germline CDR1 MDHEN, CDR2 SYDVKM. This CDR3 is built from 15 residues. Here the CDR3 DNA reads TGTGCCAGCAGCCCGGGACGGAGATCACCCTACGAGCAGTACTTC. Translated: CASSPGRRSPYEQYF.

This clonotype appeared many times. The chain carries TRBV18 and TRBJ2-1; D is unclear. Germline V gene sequence: CDR1 KGHSH, CDR2 LQKENI. V was trimmed by 4 bases and J by 6 bases, leaving 7 bases between them. CDR3 size: 12 residues. The DNA for the CDR3 is TGTGCCAGCTCACTTACCATCAATGAGCAGTTCTTC. Protein product: CASSLTINEQFF. Looking up the rest from reference TRBV18 and TRBJ2-1 gives the full variable domain: NAGVMQNPRHLVRRRGQEARLRCSPMKGHSHVYWYRQLPEEGLKFMVYLQKENIIDESGMPKERFSAEFPKEGPSILRIQQVVRGDSAAYFCASSLTINEQFFGPGTRLTVL.